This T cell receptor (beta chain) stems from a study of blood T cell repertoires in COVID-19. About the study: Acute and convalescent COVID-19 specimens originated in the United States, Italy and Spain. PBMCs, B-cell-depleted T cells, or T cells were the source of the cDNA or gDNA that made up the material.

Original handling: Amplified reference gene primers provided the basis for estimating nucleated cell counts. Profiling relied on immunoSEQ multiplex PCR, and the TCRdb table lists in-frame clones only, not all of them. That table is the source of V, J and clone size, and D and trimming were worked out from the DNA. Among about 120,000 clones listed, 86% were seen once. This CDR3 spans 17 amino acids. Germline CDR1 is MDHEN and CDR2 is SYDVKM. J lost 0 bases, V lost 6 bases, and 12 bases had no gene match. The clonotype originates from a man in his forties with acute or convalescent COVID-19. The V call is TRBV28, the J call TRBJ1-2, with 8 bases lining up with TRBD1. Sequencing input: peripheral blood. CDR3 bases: TGTGCCAGCAGGGACGGAACAGGGGGTTGGGCTAACTATGGCTACACCTTC. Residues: CASRDGTGGWANYGYTF.